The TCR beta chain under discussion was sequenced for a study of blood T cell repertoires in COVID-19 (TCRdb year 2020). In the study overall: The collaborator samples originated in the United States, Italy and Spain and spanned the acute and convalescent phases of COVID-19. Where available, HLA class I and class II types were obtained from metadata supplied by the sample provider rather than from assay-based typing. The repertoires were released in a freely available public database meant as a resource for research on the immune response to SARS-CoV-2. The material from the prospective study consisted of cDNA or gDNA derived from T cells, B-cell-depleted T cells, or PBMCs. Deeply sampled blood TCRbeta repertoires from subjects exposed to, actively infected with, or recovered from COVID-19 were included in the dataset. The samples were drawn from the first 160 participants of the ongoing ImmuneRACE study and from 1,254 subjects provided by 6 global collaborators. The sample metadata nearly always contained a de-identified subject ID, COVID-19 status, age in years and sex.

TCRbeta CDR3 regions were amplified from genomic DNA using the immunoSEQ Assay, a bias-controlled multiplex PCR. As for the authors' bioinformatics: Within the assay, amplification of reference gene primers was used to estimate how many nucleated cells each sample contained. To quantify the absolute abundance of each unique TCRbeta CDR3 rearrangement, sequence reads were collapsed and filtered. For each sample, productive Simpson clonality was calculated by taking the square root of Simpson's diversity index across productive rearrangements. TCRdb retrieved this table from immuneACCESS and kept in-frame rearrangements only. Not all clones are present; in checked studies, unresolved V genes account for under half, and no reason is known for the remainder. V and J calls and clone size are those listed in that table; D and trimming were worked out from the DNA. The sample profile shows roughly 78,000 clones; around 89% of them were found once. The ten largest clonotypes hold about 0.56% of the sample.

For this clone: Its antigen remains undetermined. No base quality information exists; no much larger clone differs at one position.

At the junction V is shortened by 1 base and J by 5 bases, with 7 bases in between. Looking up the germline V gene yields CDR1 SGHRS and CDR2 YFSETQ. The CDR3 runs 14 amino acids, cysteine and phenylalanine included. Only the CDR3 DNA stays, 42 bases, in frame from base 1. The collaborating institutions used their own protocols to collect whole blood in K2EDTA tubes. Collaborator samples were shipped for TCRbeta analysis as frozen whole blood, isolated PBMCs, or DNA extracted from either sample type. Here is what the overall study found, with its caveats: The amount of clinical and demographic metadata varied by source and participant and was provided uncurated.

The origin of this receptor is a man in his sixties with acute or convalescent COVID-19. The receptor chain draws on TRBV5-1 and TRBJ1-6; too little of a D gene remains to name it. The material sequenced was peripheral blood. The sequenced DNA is TGCGCCAGCAGCTTGTCGGGGAATAATTCACCCCTCCACTTT. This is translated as CASSLSGNNSPLHF.